This T cell receptor beta chain derives from a study of T cells expressing NK-cell markers. Study in general: TCR beta repertoires came from sorted CD3+CD56+NKG2C+, CD3+CD56+NKG2C- and CD3+CD56-NKG2C+ T cells. Just one sequenced donor of eight was HCMV-seronegative, while seven were seropositive.

Study-wide results and caveats: Dominance of the CD3+CD56-NKG2C+ fraction by these clonotypes also held in a handful of donors.

5'RACE template switching built TCR beta cDNA with unique molecular identifiers. TCRdb processed the 5' RACE reads again and assigns one entry to each CDR3 protein, with no DNA. The table lists under 600,000 distinct CDR3 sequences, with approximately 1.4% in the top ten. The CDR3 extends over 16 amino acids. Germline values: CDR1 SGHAT, CDR2 FQNNGV. Concerning this clonotype itself: What it recognizes is unknown.

This TCR came from a woman aged 50 to 60 in good health. J is TRBJ2-3 and V is TRBV11-2; TCRdb's D gene call, TRBD1, goes unchecked for lack of DNA. The sequencing input was blood T cells: a sorted CD56 or NKG2C T cell subset, CD4+ or CD8+ T cells, or bulk PBMC T cells (not recorded which). The CDR3: CASIPLPGVSTDTQYF.